Listed below are T cell receptor beta chains from one sample, sequenced in a study of blood T cell repertoires in COVID-19. Method: immunoSEQ multiplex PCR; TCRdb's copy keeps in-frame clones and lacks some. This sample has roughly 250,000 clones, with less than 90% found just once. The sequencing sample was made of peripheral blood. These receptors all come from a woman in her 30s with COVID-19, enrolled during active disease. Each CDR3 is given with its conserved first and last residue. The D gene is left open where the match is weak.

j_call v_call d_call cdr3_aa
TRBJ1-6 TRBV27 . CASSLGGLTYNSPLHF
TRBJ1-3 TRBV7-9 . CASSLALGRPGNTIYF
TRBJ1-3 TRBV28 TRBD1 CASSPSGQKGNTIYF
TRBJ2-3 TRBV3-1/TRBV3-2 . CASSQGFLRGYTDTQYF
TRBJ1-1 TRBV6-5 . CASRSGQPDPEAFF
TRBJ1-1 TRBV2 . CASSEGPGGTEAFF
TRBJ1-2 TRBV11-2 TRBD1 CASSRSTGDHYGYTF
TRBJ2-3 TRBV27 TRBD1 CASSLSPGRGLTDTQYF
TRBJ1-2 TRBV6-6 . CASSYADRTNYGYTF
TRBJ2-1 TRBV6-5 . CATSDPGNEQFF
TRBJ2-7 TRBV3-1/TRBV3-2 TRBD1 CASSPWDRGYEQYF
TRBJ1-1 TRBV27 . CASSPTVLQGSTEAFF
TRBJ2-7 TRBV30 . CAWSVGAGRREQYF
TRBJ2-5 TRBV28 TRBD1 CASSFSKGQVQETQYF
TRBJ1-1 TRBV25-1 . CASSNWNTEAFF
TRBJ1-2 TRBV27 . CASSYSPLNGYTF
TRBJ1-3 TRBV5-4 TRBD1 CASSVRGQSGNTIYF
TRBJ2-1 TRBV29-1 TRBD2 CSVGLAYLNEQFF
TRBJ2-7 TRBV12-5 . CASGSTRTAGSNEQYF
TRBJ2-3 TRBV15 TRBD1 CATSTSQGASDTQYF
TRBJ2-1 TRBV2 . CASGRGFHEQFF
TRBJ2-1 TRBV19 . CASSIYYNEQFF
TRBJ2-2 TRBV24-1 TRBD2 CATSGPGGNTGELFF
TRBJ2-3 TRBV6-5 TRBD2 CASRSGGGTDTQYF
TRBJ1-4 TRBV19 . CASSPRGAVRSNEKLFF
TRBJ1-6 TRBV10-3 TRBD1 CAISEQGMNSPLHF
TRBJ1-5 TRBV21-1 . CASSPTRGNSNQPQHF
TRBJ2-3 TRBV6-5 . CASKGLADTQYF
TRBJ1-1 TRBV5-1 . CASSQAVHTEAFF
TRBJ2-3 TRBV6-4 . CASRPQGGGTQYF
TRBJ2-7 TRBV29-1 . CSVEGGAYEQYF
TRBJ2-1 TRBV28 . CASSLFQGNNEQFF
TRBJ1-2 TRBV19 TRBD1 CASSTGQGRNGYTF
TRBJ2-7 TRBV12-5 TRBD2 CASGLVLGGLAGGVPYEQYF
TRBJ1-1 TRBV27 TRBD1 CASSPGQGLTEAFF
TRBJ1-2 TRBV2 . CAITTAAYGYTF
TRBJ2-1 TRBV5-1 TRBD2 CASSYGLARQNEQFF
TRBJ2-7 TRBV29-1 . CSVRASSSYEQYF
TRBJ1-2 TRBV30 . CAWIQGRGHGYTF
TRBJ2-7 TRBV2 TRBD1 CASEGAHEQYF
TRBJ1-4 TRBV25-1 . CASREQLNEKLFF
TRBJ1-6 TRBV4-1 . CASSQWQTVPSSYNSPLHF